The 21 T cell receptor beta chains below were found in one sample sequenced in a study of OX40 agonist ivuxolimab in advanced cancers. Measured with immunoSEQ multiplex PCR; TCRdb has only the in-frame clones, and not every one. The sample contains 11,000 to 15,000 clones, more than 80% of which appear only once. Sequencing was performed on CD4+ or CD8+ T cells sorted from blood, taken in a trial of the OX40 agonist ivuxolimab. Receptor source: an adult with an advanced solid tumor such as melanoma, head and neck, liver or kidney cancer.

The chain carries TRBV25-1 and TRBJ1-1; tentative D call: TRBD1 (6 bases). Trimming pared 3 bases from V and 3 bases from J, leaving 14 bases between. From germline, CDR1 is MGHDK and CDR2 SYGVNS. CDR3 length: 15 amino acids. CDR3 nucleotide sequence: TGTGCCAGCAGTGACCAGACAGGCTTAGACACTGAAGCTTTCTTT. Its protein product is CASSDQTGLDTEAFF.

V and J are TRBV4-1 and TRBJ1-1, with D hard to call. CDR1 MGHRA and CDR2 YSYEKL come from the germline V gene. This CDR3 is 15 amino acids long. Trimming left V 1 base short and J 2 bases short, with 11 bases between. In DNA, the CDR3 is TGCGCCAGCAGCCAAGCTTTCGTCGCAAACACTGAAGCTTTCTTT. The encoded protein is CASSQAFVANTEAFF.

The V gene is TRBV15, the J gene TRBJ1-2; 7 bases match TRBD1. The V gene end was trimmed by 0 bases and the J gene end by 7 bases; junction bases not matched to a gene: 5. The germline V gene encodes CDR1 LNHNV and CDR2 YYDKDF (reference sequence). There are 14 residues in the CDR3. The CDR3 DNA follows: TGTGCCACCAGCAGAGAGGAGGGGGCCAGTGGCTACACCTTC. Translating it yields CATSREEGASGYTF.

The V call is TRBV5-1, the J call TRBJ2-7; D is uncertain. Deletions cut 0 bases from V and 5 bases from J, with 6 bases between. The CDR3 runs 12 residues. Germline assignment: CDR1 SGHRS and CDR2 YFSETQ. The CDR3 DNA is TGCGCCAGCAGCTTGGTGGCGGACGAGCAGTACTTC. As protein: CASSLVADEQYF.

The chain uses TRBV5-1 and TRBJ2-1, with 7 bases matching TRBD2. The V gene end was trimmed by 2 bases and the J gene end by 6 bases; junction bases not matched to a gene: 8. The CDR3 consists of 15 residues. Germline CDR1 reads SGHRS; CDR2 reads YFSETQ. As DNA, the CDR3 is TGCGCCAGCAGCTTTATCGGGGGGTACTTCAATGAGCAGTTCTTC. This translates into CASSFIGGYFNEQFF. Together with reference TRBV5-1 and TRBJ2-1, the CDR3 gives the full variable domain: KAGVTQTPRYLIKTRGQQVTLSCSPISGHRSVSWYQQTPGQGLQFLFEYFSETQRNKGNFPGRFSGRQFSNSRSEMNVSTLELGDSALYLCASSFIGGYFNEQFFGPGTRLTVL.

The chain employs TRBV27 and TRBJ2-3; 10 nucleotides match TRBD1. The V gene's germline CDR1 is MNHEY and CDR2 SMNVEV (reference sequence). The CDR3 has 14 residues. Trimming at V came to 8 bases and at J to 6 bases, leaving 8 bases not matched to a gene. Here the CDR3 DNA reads TGTGCCAGCGGGGACAGGGGTTCTACGGATACGCAGTATTTT. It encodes CASGDRGSTDTQYF.

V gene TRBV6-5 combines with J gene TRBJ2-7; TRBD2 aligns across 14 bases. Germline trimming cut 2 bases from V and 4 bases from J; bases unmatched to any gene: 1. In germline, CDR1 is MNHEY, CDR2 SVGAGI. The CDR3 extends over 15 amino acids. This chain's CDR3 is CASSYGTSGSYEQYF. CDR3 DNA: TGTGCCAGCAGTTACGGGACTAGCGGGAGTTACGAGCAGTACTTC.

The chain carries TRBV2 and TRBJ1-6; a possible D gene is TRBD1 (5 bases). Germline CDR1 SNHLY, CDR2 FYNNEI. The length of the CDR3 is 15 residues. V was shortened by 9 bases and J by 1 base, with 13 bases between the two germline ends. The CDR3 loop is CASLGGGSYNSPLHF. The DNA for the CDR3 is TGTGCCAGTCTCGGTGGGGGGTCCTATAATTCACCCCTCCACTTT.

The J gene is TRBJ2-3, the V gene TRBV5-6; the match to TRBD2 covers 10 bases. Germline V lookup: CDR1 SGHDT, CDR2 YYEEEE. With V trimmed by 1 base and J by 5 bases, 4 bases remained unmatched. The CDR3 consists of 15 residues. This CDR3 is CASSLLAGAEDTQYF. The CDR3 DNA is TGTGCCAGCAGCTTGCTAGCGGGAGCCGAAGATACGCAGTATTTT.

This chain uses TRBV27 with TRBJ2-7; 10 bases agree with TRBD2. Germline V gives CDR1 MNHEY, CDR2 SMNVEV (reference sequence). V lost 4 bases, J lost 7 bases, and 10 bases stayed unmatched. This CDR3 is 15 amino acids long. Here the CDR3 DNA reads TGTGCCAGCAGTTGGACTAGCGGACCCCCTGGGGAGCAGTACTTC. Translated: CASSWTSGPPGEQYF.

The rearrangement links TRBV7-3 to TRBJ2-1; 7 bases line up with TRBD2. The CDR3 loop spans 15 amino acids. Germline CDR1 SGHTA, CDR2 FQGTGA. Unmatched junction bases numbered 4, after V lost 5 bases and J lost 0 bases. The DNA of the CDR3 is TGTGCCAGCAGCCCCGGACTAGGCTCCTACAATGAGCAGTTCTTC. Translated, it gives CASSPGLGSYNEQFF.

The DNA for the CDR3 is TGTGCCAGCAGCTTGGGCACGCTAGCGGTCGGGGAAGAGCAGTTCTTC. Translated: CASSLGTLAVGEEQFF. J is TRBJ2-1 and V is TRBV5-4; 7 nucleotides line up with TRBD2. CDR1 is SGHNT, CDR2 YYREEE, per germline (reference sequence). The CDR3 is made up of 16 amino acids. Germline trimming cut 0 bases from V and 10 bases from J; bases unmatched to any gene: 13.

CDR3 region: CASTAGQGASLEQYF. In DNA, the CDR3 is TGTGCCAGTACGGCGGGACAGGGGGCGAGTTTGGAGCAGTACTTC. The rearrangement uses TRBV19 and TRBJ2-5; TRBD1 matches at 12 bases. From germline, CDR1 is LNHDA and CDR2 SQIVND (reference sequence). V dropped 7 bases and J dropped 11; count of bases not matched to a gene: 14. This CDR3 has 15 amino acids.

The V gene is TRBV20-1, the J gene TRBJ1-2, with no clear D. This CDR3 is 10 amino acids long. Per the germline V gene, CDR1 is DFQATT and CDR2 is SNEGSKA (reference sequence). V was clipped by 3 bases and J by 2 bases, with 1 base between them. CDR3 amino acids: CSARNYGYTF. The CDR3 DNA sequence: TGCAGTGCTAGGAACTATGGCTACACCTTC.

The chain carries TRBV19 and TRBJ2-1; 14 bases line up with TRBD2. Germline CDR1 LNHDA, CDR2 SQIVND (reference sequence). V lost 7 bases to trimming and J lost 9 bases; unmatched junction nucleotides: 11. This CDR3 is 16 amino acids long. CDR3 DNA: TGTGCCAGTATTCGACTAGCGGGAGGGCCTCCGGGTGAGCAGTTCTTC. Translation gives CASIRLAGGPPGEQFF.

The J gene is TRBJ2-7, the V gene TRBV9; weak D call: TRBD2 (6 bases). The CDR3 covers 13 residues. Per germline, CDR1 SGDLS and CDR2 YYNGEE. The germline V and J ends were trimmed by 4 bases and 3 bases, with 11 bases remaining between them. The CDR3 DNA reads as TGTGCCAGCAGCCGGGACTTGAACTACGAGCAGTACTTC. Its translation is CASSRDLNYEQYF.

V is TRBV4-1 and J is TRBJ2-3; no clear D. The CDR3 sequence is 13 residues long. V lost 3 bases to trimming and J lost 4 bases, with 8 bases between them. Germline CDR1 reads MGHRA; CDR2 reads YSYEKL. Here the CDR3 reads CASSHVGADTQYF. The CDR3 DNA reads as TGCGCCAGCAGCCACGTAGGTGCAGATACGCAGTATTTT.

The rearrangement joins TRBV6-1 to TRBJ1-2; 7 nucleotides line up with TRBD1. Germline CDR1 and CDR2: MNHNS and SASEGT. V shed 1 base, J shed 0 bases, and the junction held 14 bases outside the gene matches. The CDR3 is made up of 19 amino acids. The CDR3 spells CASSEEGRGPETPNYGYTF. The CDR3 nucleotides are TGTGCCAGCAGTGAAGAAGGGAGGGGGCCGGAGACTCCTAACTATGGCTACACCTTC.

The CDR3: CASSKGTVSYEQYF. For the CDR3, the DNA is TGTGCCAGCAGCAAAGGGACAGTCTCCTACGAGCAGTACTTC. The chain combines TRBV13 with TRBJ2-7; 7 bases match TRBD1. CDR1 and CDR2 (germline): PRHDT, FYEKMQ (reference sequence). The CDR3 contains 14 residues. Trimming cost V 5 bases and J 0 bases; bases outside gene matches: 4.

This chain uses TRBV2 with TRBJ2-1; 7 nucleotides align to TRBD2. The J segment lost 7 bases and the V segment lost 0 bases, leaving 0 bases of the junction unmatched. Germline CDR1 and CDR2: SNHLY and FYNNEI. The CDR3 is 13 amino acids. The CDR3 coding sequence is TGTGCCAGCAGTGAAGCGGGAGGGAATGAGCAGTTCTTC. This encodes CASSEAGGNEQFF.

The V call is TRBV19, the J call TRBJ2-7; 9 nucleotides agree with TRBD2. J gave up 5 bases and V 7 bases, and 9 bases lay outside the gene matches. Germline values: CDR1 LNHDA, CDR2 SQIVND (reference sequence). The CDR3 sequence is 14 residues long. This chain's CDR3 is CASTLSGSGHEQYF. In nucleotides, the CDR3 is TGTGCCAGTACCCTTAGCGGGAGTGGGCACGAGCAGTACTTC.